Following are 22 T cell receptor beta chains from one sample sequenced in a study of cytomegalovirus exposure and HLA in healthy donors (dated by TCRdb to 2016 to 2017). The library came from the immunoSEQ multiplex PCR assay. A mixture of 60 forward primers for TCR Vbeta segments and 13 reverse primers for TCR Jbeta segments was used in the multiplex PCR. TCRdb carries this immuneACCESS record with in-frame sequences only. Its versions omit some clonotypes, under half of them owing to an unresolved V gene in the studies checked, with the rest unexplained. The sample has approximately 150,000 clones on record, 65% to 85% of them singletons. The top ten clones comprise approximately 7% of the sample. Source material: PBMCs. These receptors all come from a woman younger than 45 in good health and CMV-seropositive.

The count of this clone is one. V and J are TRBV4-3 and TRBJ2-7; 10 bases match TRBD1. This CDR3 is built from 17 residues. J was trimmed by 2 bases and V by 2 bases; bases with no gene match: 9. The germline V gene encodes CDR1 LGHNA and CDR2 YSLEER. The CDR3 loop is CASSQHGQGGQTYEQYF. As DNA, the CDR3 is TGCGCCAGCAGCCAACACGGACAGGGGGGACAAACCTACGAGCAGTACTTC.

The chain combines TRBV7-6 with TRBJ1-6, with D possibly being TRBD1 (6 bases). The germline V gene encodes CDR1 SGHVS and CDR2 FNYEAQ. This CDR3 has 15 residues. Deletions cut 1 base from V and 7 bases from J, with 11 bases between. The DNA of the CDR3 is TGTGCCAGCAGCTTAGAGTCAGGGGACAATTCACCCCTCCACTTT. This gives the protein CASSLESGDNSPLHF.

This clone showed up just once. This sequence joins TRBV5-5 and TRBJ2-1, with 8 bases fitting TRBD2. Trimming at V came to 5 bases and at J to 0 bases, leaving 7 bases not matched to a gene. CDR3 length: 16 residues. Germline V gene data show CDR1 as SGHKS and CDR2 as YYEKEE (reference sequence). The CDR3 coding sequence is TGTGCCAGCAGACTGCGGGAGGCCAGCTCCTACAATGAGCAGTTCTTC. Residues: CASRLREASSYNEQFF.

The chain uses TRBV18 and TRBJ1-1; D ambiguous. The V gene's germline CDR1 is KGHSH and CDR2 LQKENI. CDR3 size: 13 residues. Trimming cost V 3 bases and J 3 bases, with 8 bases left between them. The CDR3 DNA reads TGTGCCAGCTCACCTCAGGTACACACTGAAGCTTTCTTT. Translated, it gives CASSPQVHTEAFF. Drawing the rest from reference TRBV18 and TRBJ1-1, the complete variable domain is NAGVMQNPRHLVRRRGQEARLRCSPMKGHSHVYWYRQLPEEGLKFMVYLQKENIIDESGMPKERFSAEFPKEGPSILRIQQVVRGDSAAYFCASSPQVHTEAFFGQGTRLTVV.

V and J are TRBV29-1 and TRBJ1-1, with 9 bases fitting TRBD1. Trimming took 7 bases from V and 6 from J; bases not matched to a gene: 9. Per germline, CDR1 SQVTM and CDR2 ANQGSEA. The CDR3 covers 13 residues. The CDR3 DNA is TGCAGCGCCGAGGGGGACAGGGACCCTGAAGCTTTCTTT. Amino acids: CSAEGDRDPEAFF.

The V call is TRBV7-6, the J call TRBJ1-4; D unclear. The germline V and J ends were trimmed by 5 bases and 0 bases, with 13 bases remaining between them. This CDR3 has 16 amino acids. The germline CDR1 and CDR2 sequences are SGHVS and FNYEAQ. The CDR3 coding sequence is TGTGCCAGCAGCGCGAAGACTATAGCAACTAATGAAAAACTGTTTTTT. It is translated as CASSAKTIATNEKLFF.

V and J are TRBV6-5 and TRBJ1-6; D unclear. The germline CDR1 and CDR2 sequences are MNHEY and SVGAGI. Trimming took 7 bases from V and 9 from J, leaving 13 bases between them. This CDR3 region has 13 residues. In nucleotides, the CDR3 is TGTGCCAGCAATTTAGAGTCCGGTTCACCCCTCCACTTT. The encoded protein is CASNLESGSPLHF.

CDR3 in amino acids: CASRDRSSYNSPLHF. For the CDR3, the DNA is TGTGCCAGCAGGGACAGGAGCTCCTATAATTCACCCCTCCACTTT. V usage is TRBV2 and J usage is TRBJ1-6; 7 bases match TRBD1. The CDR3 sequence is 15 residues long. The V gene's germline CDR1 is SNHLY and CDR2 FYNNEI. With 6 bases clipped from V and 0 bases from J, the junction kept 2 bases outside the gene matches.

This clone turned up a few times. The chain couples TRBV7-2 to TRBJ1-6; 7 bases map to TRBD1. Germline V gene sequence: CDR1 SGHTA, CDR2 FQGNSA. The CDR3 covers 17 residues. V shed 1 base, J shed 8 bases, and the junction held 11 bases outside the gene matches. The chain's CDR3 is CASSLVGGGTAHSPLHF. The DNA of the CDR3 is TGTGCCAGCAGCTTAGTCGGGGGCGGGACAGCACATTCACCCCTCCACTTT.

The table lists this clone with a few counts. CDR3 sequence: CASGGSYYGYTF. In DNA form, the CDR3 reads TGTGCCAGCGGGGGCAGCTACTATGGCTACACCTTC. The genes are TRBV2 and TRBJ1-2, with D possibly TRBD1 on 6 matching bases. Germline CDR1 and CDR2: SNHLY and FYNNEI. The ends were cut back, 8 bases at V and 3 bases at J, with 10 bases in the middle. This CDR3 has 12 amino acids.

The V and J genes are TRBV19 and TRBJ1-1; 11 nucleotides line up with TRBD1. Germline V CDR1 and CDR2: LNHDA, SQIVND (reference sequence). CDR3 length: 12 residues. The J segment lost 11 bases and the V segment lost 9 bases, leaving 8 bases of the junction unmatched. The DNA for the CDR3 is TGTGCCAGCACGGTCGGGACAGGGGGGGCTTTCTTT. It yields the protein CASTVGTGGAFF. Full variable domain (remainder filled in from reference TRBV19 and TRBJ1-1): DGGITQSPKYLFRKEGQNVTLSCEQNLNHDAMYWYRQDPGQGLRLIYYSQIVNDFQKGDIAEGYSVSREKKESFPLTVTSAQKNPTAFYLCASTVGTGGAFFGQGTRLTVV.

This rearrangement joins TRBV2 to TRBJ2-7; 7 bases agree with TRBD1. The CDR3 sequence is 14 residues long. Germline lookup yields CDR1 SNHLY and CDR2 FYNNEI. The V and J ends lost 5 bases and 0 bases, in that order; junction bases with no gene match: 4. CDR3 nucleotides: TGTGCCAGCAGTAAGACAGGGTTCTCCTACGAGCAGTACTTC. Its translation: CASSKTGFSYEQYF.

The gene calls are TRBV5-1 and TRBJ1-4; TRBD1 matches at 7 bases. The CDR3 totals 17 residues. With 0 bases clipped from V and 5 bases from J, the junction kept 10 bases outside the gene matches. Germline V gene sequence: CDR1 SGHRS, CDR2 YFSETQ. This CDR3 reads CASSLGSTGKQNEKLFF. As DNA, the CDR3 is TGCGCCAGCAGCTTGGGTTCGACAGGGAAACAGAATGAAAAACTGTTTTTT.

V usage is TRBV27 and J usage is TRBJ1-2; no clear D gene. This CDR3 region has 15 residues. Trimming pared 4 bases from V and 0 bases from J, leaving 12 bases between. The germline CDR1 and CDR2 sequences are MNHEY and SMNVEV (reference sequence). The CDR3: CASSSDFRANYGYTF. In DNA form, the CDR3 reads TGTGCCAGCAGTTCGGACTTCCGAGCTAACTATGGCTACACCTTC.

The chain couples TRBV5-5 to TRBJ1-3, with no clear D. The ends were cut back, 4 bases at V and 6 bases at J, with 8 bases in the middle. The V gene's germline CDR1 is SGHKS and CDR2 YYEKEE (reference sequence). This CDR3 is 12 amino acids long. This CDR3 reads CASSSRLNTIYF. The CDR3 DNA follows: TGTGCCAGCAGCAGCCGATTAAACACCATATATTTT. Using reference TRBV5-5 and TRBJ1-3 for the parts outside the CDR3, the full variable domain is DAGVTQSPTHLIKTRGQQVTLRCSPISGHKSVSWYQQVLGQGPQFIFQYYEKEERGRGNFPDRFSARQFPNYSSELNVNALLLGDSALYLCASSSRLNTIYFGEGSWLTVV.

The chain employs TRBV9 and TRBJ2-4; 12 bases match TRBD1. Germline loops: CDR1 SGDLS, CDR2 YYNGEE. CDR3 length equals 14 residues. The trim removed 4 bases at V and 9 bases at J, leaving 5 bases unmatched. This chain's CDR3 is CASSIGTGGTIQYF. DNA of the CDR3: TGTGCCAGCAGCATAGGGACAGGGGGCACCATTCAGTACTTC.

This clone was detected only once. This sequence joins TRBV7-2 and TRBJ2-7; 9 bases match TRBD2. From germline, CDR1 is SGHTA and CDR2 FQGNSA. Trimming at V came to 4 bases and at J to 0 bases, leaving 4 bases not matched to a gene. CDR3 size: 15 residues. This CDR3 reads CASSSNSGGSYEQYF. In DNA form, the CDR3 reads TGTGCCAGCAGCTCTAATAGCGGGGGCTCCTACGAGCAGTACTTC.

The rearrangement links TRBV5-1 to TRBJ1-1, with D maybe TRBD1 (6 bases). This CDR3 is 13 amino acids long. Trimming left V 4 bases short and J 6 bases short, with 13 bases between. Germline assignment: CDR1 SGHRS and CDR2 YFSETQ. This CDR3 is CASSQGGGAEAFF. CDR3 in DNA: TGCGCCAGCAGCCAAGGAGGGGGGGCTGAAGCTTTCTTT.

There are a few counts of this clone. The chain has TRBV15 and TRBJ1-4; possible D gene TRBD1, 5 bases. This CDR3 spans 15 amino acids. The V end was cut by 2 bases, the J end by 8 bases, with 15 bases between. The germline CDR1 and CDR2 sequences are LNHNV and YYDKDF (reference sequence). The CDR3 DNA reads as TGTGCCACCAGCAGAAGAGTGGGGCTAGAAGAAAAACTGTTTTTT. This sequence encodes CATSRRVGLEEKLFF.

The chain links TRBV5-6 to TRBJ2-7; D might be TRBD1 (5 bases). The CDR3 has 13 amino acids. Trimming pared 4 bases from V and 3 bases from J, leaving 11 bases between. Germline lookup yields CDR1 SGHDT and CDR2 YYEEEE. CDR3 bases: TGTGCCAGCAGCCAGGGCACACACTACGAGCAGTACTTC. Amino acids: CASSQGTHYEQYF.

CDR3 in amino acids: CASSSGLAGGASYNEQFF. CDR3 coding DNA: TGTGCCAGCAGTTCGGGGCTAGCGGGGGGGGCCTCCTACAATGAGCAGTTCTTC. V and J are TRBV7-8 and TRBJ2-1, with TRBD2 matching over 12 bases. Trimming took 6 bases from V and 0 from J; bases not matched to a gene: 9. The CDR3 is 18 amino acids. CDR1 is SGHVS and CDR2 is FQNEAQ in the germline V gene.

The genes are TRBV7-9 and TRBJ1-2, with no clear D. Per the germline V gene, CDR1 is SEHNR and CDR2 is FQNEAQ (reference sequence). This CDR3 has 13 amino acids. V lost 1 base and J 9 bases, leaving 12 bases between the germline ends. The chain's CDR3 is CASSLGSLMSYTF. In nucleotides, the CDR3 is TGTGCCAGCAGCTTAGGTTCCCTAATGAGCTACACCTTC.